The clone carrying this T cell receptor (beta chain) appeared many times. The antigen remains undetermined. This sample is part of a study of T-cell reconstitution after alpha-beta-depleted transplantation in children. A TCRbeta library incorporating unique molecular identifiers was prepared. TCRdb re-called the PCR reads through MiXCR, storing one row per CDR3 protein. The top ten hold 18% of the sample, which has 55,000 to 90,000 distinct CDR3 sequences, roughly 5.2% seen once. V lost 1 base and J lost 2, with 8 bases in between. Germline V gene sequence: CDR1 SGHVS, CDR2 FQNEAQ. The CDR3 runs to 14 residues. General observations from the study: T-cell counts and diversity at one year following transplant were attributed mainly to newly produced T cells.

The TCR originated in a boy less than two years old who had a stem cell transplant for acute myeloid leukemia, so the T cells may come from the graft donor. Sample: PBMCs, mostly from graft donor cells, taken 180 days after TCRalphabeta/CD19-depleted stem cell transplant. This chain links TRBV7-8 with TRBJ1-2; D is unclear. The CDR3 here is CASSLESGNYGYTF. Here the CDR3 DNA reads TGTGCCAGCAGCTTAGAGTCAGGCAACTATGGCTACACCTTC.